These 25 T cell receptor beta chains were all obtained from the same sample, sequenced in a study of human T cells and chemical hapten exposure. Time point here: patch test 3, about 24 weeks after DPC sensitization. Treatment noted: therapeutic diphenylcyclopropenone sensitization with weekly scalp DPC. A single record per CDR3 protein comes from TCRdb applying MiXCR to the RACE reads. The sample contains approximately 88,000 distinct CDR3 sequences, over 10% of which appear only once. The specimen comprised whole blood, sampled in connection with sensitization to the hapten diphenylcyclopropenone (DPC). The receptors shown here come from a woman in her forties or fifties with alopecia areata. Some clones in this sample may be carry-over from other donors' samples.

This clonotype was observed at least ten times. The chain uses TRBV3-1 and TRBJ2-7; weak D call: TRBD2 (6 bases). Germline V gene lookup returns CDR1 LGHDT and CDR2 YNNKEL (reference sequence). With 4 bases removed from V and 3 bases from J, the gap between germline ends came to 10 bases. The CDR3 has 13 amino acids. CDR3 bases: TGTGCCAGCAGCCGGAGGGAGGACTACGAGCAGTACTTC. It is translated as CASSRREDYEQYF.

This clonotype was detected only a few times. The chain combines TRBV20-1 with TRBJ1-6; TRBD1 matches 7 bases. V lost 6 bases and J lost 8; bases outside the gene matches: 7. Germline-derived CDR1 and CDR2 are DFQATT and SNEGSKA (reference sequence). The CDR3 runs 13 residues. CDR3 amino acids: CSAAQGDDSPLHF. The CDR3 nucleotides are TGCAGTGCGGCTCAGGGGGATGATTCACCCCTCCACTTT.

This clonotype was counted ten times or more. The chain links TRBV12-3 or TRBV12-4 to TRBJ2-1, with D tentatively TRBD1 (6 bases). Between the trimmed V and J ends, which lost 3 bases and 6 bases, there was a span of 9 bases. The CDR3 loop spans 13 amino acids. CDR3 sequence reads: CASSLVGGNEQFF. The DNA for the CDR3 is TGTGCCAGCAGTTTGGTAGGGGGCAATGAGCAGTTCTTC.

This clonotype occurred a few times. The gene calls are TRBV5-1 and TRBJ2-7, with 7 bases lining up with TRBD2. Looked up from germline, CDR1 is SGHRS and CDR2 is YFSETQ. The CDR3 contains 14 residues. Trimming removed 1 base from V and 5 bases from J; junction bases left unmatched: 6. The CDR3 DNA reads TGCGCCAGCAGCTTGACGGGGGGAACCCACGAGCAGTACTTC. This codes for CASSLTGGTHEQYF.

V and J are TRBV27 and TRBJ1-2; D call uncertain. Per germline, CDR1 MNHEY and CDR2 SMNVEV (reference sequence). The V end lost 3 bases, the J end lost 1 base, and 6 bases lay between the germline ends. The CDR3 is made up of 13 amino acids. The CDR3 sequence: CASSLRVNYGYTF. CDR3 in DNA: TGTGCCAGCAGTTTGAGGGTTAACTATGGCTACACCTTC.

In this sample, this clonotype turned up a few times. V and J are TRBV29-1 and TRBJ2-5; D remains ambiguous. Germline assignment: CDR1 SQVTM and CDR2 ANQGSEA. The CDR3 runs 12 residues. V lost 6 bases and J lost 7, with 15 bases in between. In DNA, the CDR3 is TGCAGCGTGAAAGACGGCCTCGGGACCCAGTACTTC. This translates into CSVKDGLGTQYF.

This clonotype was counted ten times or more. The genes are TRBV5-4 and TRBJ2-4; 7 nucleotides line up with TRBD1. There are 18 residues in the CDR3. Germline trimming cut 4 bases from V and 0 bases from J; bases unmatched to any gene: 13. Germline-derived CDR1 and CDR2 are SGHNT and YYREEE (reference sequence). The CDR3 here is CASSPRQGGASAKNIQYF. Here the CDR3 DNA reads TGTGCCAGCAGCCCCAGACAGGGTGGGGCGTCAGCCAAAAACATTCAGTACTTC.

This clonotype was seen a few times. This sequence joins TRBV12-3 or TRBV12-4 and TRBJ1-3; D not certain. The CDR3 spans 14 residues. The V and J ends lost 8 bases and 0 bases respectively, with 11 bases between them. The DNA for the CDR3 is TGTGCCAGCTTAGGACTCCACTCTGGAAACACCATATATTTT. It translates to CASLGLHSGNTIYF.

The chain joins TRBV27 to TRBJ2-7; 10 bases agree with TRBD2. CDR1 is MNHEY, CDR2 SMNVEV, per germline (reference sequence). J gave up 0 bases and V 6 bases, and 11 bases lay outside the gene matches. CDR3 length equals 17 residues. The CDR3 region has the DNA TGTGCCAGCAGCCGACGTCTAGCGGGAGCCTCCTCCTACGAGCAGTACTTC. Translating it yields CASSRRLAGASSYEQYF.

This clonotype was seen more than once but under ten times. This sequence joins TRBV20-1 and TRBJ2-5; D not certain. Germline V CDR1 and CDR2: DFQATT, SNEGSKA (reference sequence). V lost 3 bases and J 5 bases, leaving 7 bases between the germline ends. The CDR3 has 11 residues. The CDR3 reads CSASFGETQYF. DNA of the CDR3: TGCAGTGCTAGTTTCGGCGAGACCCAGTACTTC.

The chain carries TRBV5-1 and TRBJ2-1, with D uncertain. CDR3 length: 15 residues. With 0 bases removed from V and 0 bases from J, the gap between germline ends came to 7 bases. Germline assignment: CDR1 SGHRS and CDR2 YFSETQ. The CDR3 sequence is CASSLASSSYNEQFF. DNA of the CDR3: TGCGCCAGCAGCTTGGCTTCCAGCTCCTACAATGAGCAGTTCTTC. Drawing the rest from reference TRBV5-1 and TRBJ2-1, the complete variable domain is KAGVTQTPRYLIKTRGQQVTLSCSPISGHRSVSWYQQTPGQGLQFLFEYFSETQRNKGNFPGRFSGRQFSNSRSEMNVSTLELGDSALYLCASSLASSSYNEQFFGPGTRLTVL.

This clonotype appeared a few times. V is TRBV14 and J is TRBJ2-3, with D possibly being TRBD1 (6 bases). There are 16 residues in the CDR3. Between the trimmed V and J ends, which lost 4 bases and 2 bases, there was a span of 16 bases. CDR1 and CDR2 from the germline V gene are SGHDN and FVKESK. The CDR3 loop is CASSRYRVPITDTQYF. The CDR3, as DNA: TGTGCCAGCAGCCGCTACAGGGTGCCAATCACAGATACGCAGTATTTT.

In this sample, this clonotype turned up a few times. CDR3 in amino acids: CASSVTSGTSTDTQYF. CDR3 nucleotides: TGTGCCAGCAGCGTAACTAGCGGGACGAGCACAGATACGCAGTATTTT. J is TRBJ2-3 and V is TRBV6-1; 10 nucleotides line up with TRBD2. V was pared by 6 bases and J by 0 bases, with 6 bases of the junction left unmatched. The CDR3 contains 16 residues. In germline, CDR1 is MNHNS, CDR2 SASEGT.

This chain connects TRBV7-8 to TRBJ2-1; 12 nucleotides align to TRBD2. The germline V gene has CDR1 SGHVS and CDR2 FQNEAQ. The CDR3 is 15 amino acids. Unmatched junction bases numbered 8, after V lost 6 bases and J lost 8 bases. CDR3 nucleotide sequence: TGTGCCAGCAGTCGTACTAGCGGGAGGAAGTATGAGCAGTTCTTC. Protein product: CASSRTSGRKYEQFF.

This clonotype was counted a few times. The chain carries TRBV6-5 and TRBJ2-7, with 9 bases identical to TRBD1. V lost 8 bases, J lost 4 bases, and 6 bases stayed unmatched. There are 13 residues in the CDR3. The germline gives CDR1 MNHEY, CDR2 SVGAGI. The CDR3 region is CASFQGQGYEQYF. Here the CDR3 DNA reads TGTGCCAGCTTCCAAGGACAGGGGTACGAGCAGTACTTC.

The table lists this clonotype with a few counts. This chain's CDR3 is CASSNRASGNTIYF. The CDR3 DNA follows: TGTGCCAGCAGTAACCGGGCCTCTGGAAACACCATATATTTT. The chain joins TRBV12-3 or TRBV12-4 to TRBJ1-3; D gene unclear. The V end was cut by 5 bases, the J end by 0 bases, with 8 bases between. This CDR3 is 14 amino acids long.

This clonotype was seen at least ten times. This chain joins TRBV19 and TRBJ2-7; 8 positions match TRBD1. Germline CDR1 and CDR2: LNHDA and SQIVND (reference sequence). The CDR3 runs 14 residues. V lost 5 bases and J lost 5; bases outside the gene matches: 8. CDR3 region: CASSARDRNNEQYF. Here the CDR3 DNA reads TGTGCCAGTAGTGCCCGGGACAGGAACAACGAGCAGTACTTC.

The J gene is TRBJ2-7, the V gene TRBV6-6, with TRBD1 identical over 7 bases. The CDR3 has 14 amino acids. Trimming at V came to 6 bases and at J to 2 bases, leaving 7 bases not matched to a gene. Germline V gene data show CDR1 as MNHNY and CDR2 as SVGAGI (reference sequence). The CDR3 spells CASSWGQRAYEQYF. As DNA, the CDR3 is TGTGCCAGCAGCTGGGGACAGCGAGCCTACGAGCAGTACTTC.

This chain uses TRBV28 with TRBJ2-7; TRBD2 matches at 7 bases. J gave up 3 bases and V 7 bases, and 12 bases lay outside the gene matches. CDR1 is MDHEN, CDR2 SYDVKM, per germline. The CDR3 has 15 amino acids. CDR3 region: CASISSTSDLYEQYF. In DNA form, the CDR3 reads TGTGCCAGCATTAGTAGTACTAGCGATCTCTACGAGCAGTACTTC. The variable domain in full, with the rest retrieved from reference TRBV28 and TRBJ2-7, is DVKVTQSSRYLVKRTGEKVFLECVQDMDHENMFWYRQDPGLGLRLIYFSYDVKMKEKGDIPEGYSVSREKKERFSLILESASTNQTSMYLCASISSTSDLYEQYFGPGTRLTVT.

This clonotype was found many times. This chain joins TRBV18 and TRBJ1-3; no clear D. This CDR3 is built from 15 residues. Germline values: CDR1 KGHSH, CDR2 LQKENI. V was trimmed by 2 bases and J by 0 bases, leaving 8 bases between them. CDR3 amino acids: CASSPIESSGNTIYF. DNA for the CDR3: TGTGCCAGCTCACCAATTGAAAGCTCTGGAAACACCATATATTTT.

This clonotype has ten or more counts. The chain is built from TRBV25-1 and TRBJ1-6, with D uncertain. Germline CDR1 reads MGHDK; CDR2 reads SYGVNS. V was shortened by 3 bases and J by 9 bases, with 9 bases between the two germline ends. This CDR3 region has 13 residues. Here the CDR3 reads CASSDIVGSPLHF. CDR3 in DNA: TGTGCCAGCAGTGATATAGTGGGTTCACCCCTCCACTTT.

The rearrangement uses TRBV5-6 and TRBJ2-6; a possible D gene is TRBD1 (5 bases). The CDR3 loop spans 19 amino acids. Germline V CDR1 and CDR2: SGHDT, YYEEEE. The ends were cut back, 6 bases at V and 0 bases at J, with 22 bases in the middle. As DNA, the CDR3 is TGTGCCAGCAACCTCCCGGCTTCACAGGCAGACTCTGGGGCCAACGTCCTGACTTTC. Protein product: CASNLPASQADSGANVLTF.

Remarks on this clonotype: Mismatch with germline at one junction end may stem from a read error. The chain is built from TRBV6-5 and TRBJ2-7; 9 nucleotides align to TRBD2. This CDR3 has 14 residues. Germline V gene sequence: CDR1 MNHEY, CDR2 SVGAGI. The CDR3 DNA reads TGTGCCAGCAGTTCTAGCGGGACCTCCTACCAGCAGTACTTC. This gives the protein CASSSSGTSYQQYF.

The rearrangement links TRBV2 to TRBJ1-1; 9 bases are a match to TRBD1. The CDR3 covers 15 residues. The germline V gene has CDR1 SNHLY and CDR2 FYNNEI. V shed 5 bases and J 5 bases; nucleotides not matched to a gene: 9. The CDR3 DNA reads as TGTGCCAGCAGTTTTTACAGGGGGCCTGGAACTGAAGCTTTCTTT. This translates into CASSFYRGPGTEAFF.

CDR3 residues: CASSLAGDRGWTGELFF. CDR3 DNA sequence: TGTGCCAGTAGTCTCGCGGGTGACAGGGGATGGACCGGGGAGCTGTTTTTT. The chain recombines TRBV19 with TRBJ2-2; TRBD1 agrees at 8 bases. The CDR3 is 17 amino acids. The ends lost 5 bases at V and 5 bases at J; junction bases unmatched: 13. Germline CDR1 reads LNHDA; CDR2 reads SQIVND (reference sequence).